Below are 8 T cell receptor beta chains sequenced from a single sample in a study of shared clonotypes between healthy human individuals. Assay: immunoSEQ multiplex PCR; the TCRdb copy retains only in-frame clones and omits some. The table lists approximately 2.5 million clones, 93% of them singletons. Sequencing input: naive CD4+ T cells from PBMCs. Specified subset: CD45RA+ positively selected. The source of these receptors is a man in his late teens or twenties in good health. Some clones in this sample may be carry-over from other donors' samples.

This clone appeared a single time. The V and J genes are TRBV21-1 and TRBJ1-5; the table gives TRBD1 as D, unverified against the DNA. TRBV21-1 is assigned pseudogene status. This CDR3 is built from 20 residues. The CDR3 spells CASSKDLKGQGPLSNQPQHF. DNA of the CDR3: TGTGCCAGCAGCAAAGATCTAAAGGGACAGGGGCCCCTTAGCAATCAGCCCCAGCATTTT.

Remarks on this clone: The same CDR3 can be traced to other DNA sequences in this sample. The CDR3 loop is CASSSLGGTGELFF. The CDR3 DNA follows: TGTGCCAGCAGCTCACTGGGAGGGACCGGGGAGCTGTTTTTT. The rearrangement links TRBV7-9 to TRBJ2-2, with TRBD2 matching 7 bases. Germline values: CDR1 SEHNR, CDR2 FQNEAQ (reference sequence). J gave up 5 bases and V 4 bases, and 4 bases lay outside the gene matches. The CDR3 sequence is 14 residues long.

This clone turned up a few times. The rearrangement joins TRBV20-1 to TRBJ1-5; 7 nucleotides align to TRBD1. The germline V gene has CDR1 DFQATT and CDR2 SNEGSKA (reference sequence). The junction had 9 bases not matched to a gene; V was cut back by 4 bases and J by 15 bases. The CDR3 runs to 11 residues. The CDR3 nucleotides are TGCAGTGCTAAAGACTCGGCAGGGGGGCATTTT. Amino acid sequence: CSAKDSAGGHF.

The V call is TRBV19, the J call TRBJ1-2; TRBD1 matches at 9 bases. Germline-derived CDR1 and CDR2 are LNHDA and SQIVND (reference sequence). The CDR3 loop spans 19 amino acids. V shed 7 bases, J shed 8 bases, and the junction held 26 bases outside the gene matches. The CDR3 spells CASKGRGGGRDRDGGGYTF. The CDR3 DNA reads TGTGCCAGTAAAGGGAGAGGAGGAGGAAGGGACAGGGACGGTGGCGGCTACACCTTC.

The V and J genes are TRBV28 and TRBJ2-5; D gene ambiguous. Per germline, CDR1 MDHEN and CDR2 SYDVKM. The CDR3 spans 12 residues. Trimming took off 5 bases at V and 7 bases at J, with 11 bases between the two ends. CDR3 amino acids: CASSPSVGTQYF. Here the CDR3 DNA reads TGTGCCAGCAGTCCTTCCGTCGGGACCCAGTACTTC.

J is TRBJ2-1 and V is TRBV7-2; D gene unclear. V was shortened by 7 bases and J by 0 bases, with 13 bases between the two germline ends. This CDR3 has 15 amino acids. CDR1 SGHTA and CDR2 FQGNSA come from the germline V gene. The CDR3 DNA reads as TGTGCCAGCACCCCCCCCAGTCTCTCCTACAATGAGCAGTTCTTC. The encoded protein is CASTPPSLSYNEQFF.

Concerning this clone: An end of the junction differs from the germline gene, which may be a read error. The CDR3 DNA reads as TGTGCCAACTCACCCGTTCAGACTAGCGGGAGAGCCGAGCAGTACTTC. The encoded protein is CANSPVQTSGRAEQYF. The chain employs TRBV18 and TRBJ2-7; 12 nucleotides match TRBD2. This CDR3 is built from 16 residues. Germline V gene lookup returns CDR1 KGHSH and CDR2 LQKENI.

The chain recombines TRBV2 with TRBJ1-5, with a weak D call TRBD1 (5 bases). Germline assignment: CDR1 SNHLY and CDR2 FYNNEI. This CDR3 is built from 14 residues. Trimming stripped 11 bases from V and 2 bases from J, with 16 bases between. CDR3 region: CASAVGGGNQPQHF. CDR3 coding DNA: TGTGCCTCCGCAGTGGGGGGAGGCAATCAGCCCCAGCATTTT.